These T cell receptor beta chains were read from a single sample in a study of identical twins. Using its own MiXCR run on the 5' RACE reads, TCRdb lists one record per CDR3 protein. The profile shows a few hundred thousand distinct CDR3 sequences, 10% of them singletons. Sample: memory T cells sorted from blood. The receptor source for this set is a man aged 50-59 years in good health. Both conserved end residues are part of each CDR3. D genes are given only for firm matches.

d_call: -
v_call: TRBV20-1
cdr3_aa: CSARPTAPGTDTQYF

d_call: -
v_call: TRBV4-3
cdr3_aa: CASSQDRADHTQYF

d_call: -
v_call: TRBV6-2/TRBV6-3
cdr3_aa: CASSSPLDRRPQYF

d_call: -
v_call: TRBV6-2/TRBV6-3
cdr3_aa: CASSPELTRKNIQYF

d_call: TRBD1
v_call: TRBV7-2
cdr3_aa: CASSSLGGPGQGHEQYF

d_call: TRBD2
v_call: TRBV6-1
cdr3_aa: CASSPTSGSTDTQYF

d_call: -
v_call: TRBV7-2
cdr3_aa: CASSPGVGVADGYTF

d_call: TRBD1
v_call: TRBV11-2
cdr3_aa: CASLSGGSYSPLHF

d_call: -
v_call: TRBV7-2
cdr3_aa: CASSLDRGSQYF

d_call: -
v_call: TRBV5-1
cdr3_aa: CASSFRALPTNYGYTF

d_call: -
v_call: TRBV5-6
cdr3_aa: CASSLAAVYGYTF

d_call: -
v_call: TRBV20-1
cdr3_aa: CSAQKQPLNTEAFF

d_call: -
v_call: TRBV3-1
cdr3_aa: CASSPTGTITDTQYF

d_call: -
v_call: TRBV6-2/TRBV6-3
cdr3_aa: CASRTARDGYTF

d_call: -
v_call: TRBV27
cdr3_aa: CASSSPTGYGYTF

d_call: -
v_call: TRBV29-1
cdr3_aa: CSGGLPGTEAFF

d_call: -
v_call: TRBV5-6
cdr3_aa: CASSQKGQSNQPQHF

d_call: TRBD1
v_call: TRBV6-1
cdr3_aa: CASRAGTGYGYTF

d_call: TRBD2
v_call: TRBV6-5
cdr3_aa: CASSYSRGRYNEQFF

d_call: -
v_call: TRBV3-1
cdr3_aa: CASSSRSSGEGNIQYF

d_call: -
v_call: TRBV5-5
cdr3_aa: CASSLMTVSSYEQYF

d_call: -
v_call: TRBV7-9
cdr3_aa: CASSLQVTGANVLTF

d_call: TRBD2
v_call: TRBV10-3
cdr3_aa: CAISGGLGYNEQFF

d_call: -
v_call: TRBV20-1
cdr3_aa: CSAETRATGSDEQYF

d_call: -
v_call: TRBV7-2
cdr3_aa: CASSYMDRTYEQYF

d_call: TRBD2
v_call: TRBV7-2
cdr3_aa: CASSLLAGSGAETQYF

d_call: TRBD2
v_call: TRBV10-3
cdr3_aa: CAISEPPGTSGRGDEQFF

d_call: TRBD2
v_call: TRBV11-1
cdr3_aa: CASTPGGLAGGIRTDTQYF

d_call: TRBD1
v_call: TRBV20-1
cdr3_aa: CSARAGTGGLEAQYF

d_call: TRBD1
v_call: TRBV12-3/TRBV12-4
cdr3_aa: CASRGQGAGYEQYF

d_call: TRBD2
v_call: TRBV7-9
cdr3_aa: CASSVASGRRGEQFF

d_call: -
v_call: TRBV18
cdr3_aa: CASSLQAPIGFSNTEAFF

d_call: -
v_call: TRBV7-2
cdr3_aa: CASSLVWGSSGNTIYF

d_call: -
v_call: TRBV5-1
cdr3_aa: CASSLNNLGGINEQYF

d_call: -
v_call: TRBV5-1
cdr3_aa: CASSPGGVGSYNEQFF

d_call: TRBD2
v_call: TRBV29-1
cdr3_aa: CSVFRTSGSNEQFF

d_call: TRBD1
v_call: TRBV2
cdr3_aa: CASSGRGNSYEQYF

d_call: TRBD2
v_call: TRBV10-3
cdr3_aa: CAISEPRGGANTGELFF

d_call: -
v_call: TRBV20-1
cdr3_aa: CSARDLVASTDTQYF

d_call: -
v_call: TRBV27
cdr3_aa: CASSYGDFRGTGELFF

d_call: TRBD2
v_call: TRBV5-1
cdr3_aa: CASRLGLANYNEQFF

d_call: TRBD2
v_call: TRBV7-2
cdr3_aa: CASVSSGGVNEQFF

d_call: TRBD2
v_call: TRBV7-2
cdr3_aa: CASSLAATSGAGNEQFF

d_call: TRBD1
v_call: TRBV6-1
cdr3_aa: CASSARQGSEQYF

d_call: -
v_call: TRBV11-2
cdr3_aa: CASLQGNTEAFF

d_call: -
v_call: TRBV6-5
cdr3_aa: CASSFWRESTEAFF

d_call: -
v_call: TRBV4-3
cdr3_aa: CASSQEKDYENTQYF

d_call: -
v_call: TRBV30
cdr3_aa: CAWSVGTTGELFF

d_call: TRBD1
v_call: TRBV6-5
cdr3_aa: CASSYQRQGNSPLHF